One and the same sample provided the 14 T cell receptor beta chains below, sequenced in a study of blood T cell repertoires in COVID-19. Generated by immunoSEQ multiplex PCR, the TCRdb table keeps only in-frame clones and is missing some. The sample has 52,000 or so clones; 85% to 90% are singletons. Sequenced: peripheral blood. All receptors derive from a human donor in a cohort sampled during active COVID-19.

The CDR3 DNA follows: TGCGCCAGCAGCCAAGATGACGGGGAAGGTAGTCAGCCCCAGCATTTT. Residues: CASSQDDGEGSQPQHF. The chain links TRBV4-1 to TRBJ1-5; D not certain. The germline CDR1 and CDR2 sequences are MGHRA and YSYEKL. The CDR3 runs 16 residues. The V and J ends lost 0 bases and 6 bases respectively, with 15 bases between them.

This chain links TRBV21-1 with TRBJ2-2; the D call TRBD1 from the table was never checked on the DNA. TRBV21-1 is an annotated pseudogene. The CDR3 length is 15 residues. CDR3 protein: CASEMGQGNTGELFF. CDR3 DNA: TGTGCCTCCGAAATGGGACAGGGTAACACCGGGGAGCTGTTTTTT.

V and J are TRBV19 and TRBJ1-5, with 8 nucleotides matching TRBD1. The CDR3 covers 16 residues. CDR1 and CDR2 from the germline V gene are LNHDA and SQIVND (reference sequence). The J segment lost 0 bases and the V segment lost 6 bases, leaving 7 bases of the junction unmatched. In DNA, the CDR3 is TGTGCCAGTAGCCGCAGGGGGCGAAATAGCAATCAGCCCCAGCATTTT. It specifies CASSRRGRNSNQPQHF.

This clone was picked up a small number of times. The J gene is TRBJ1-2, the V gene TRBV7-2; D is possibly TRBD1 (5 bases). V was clipped by 0 bases and J by 1 base, with 6 bases between them. The CDR3 has 14 residues. In germline, CDR1 is SGHTA, CDR2 FQGNSA. The CDR3 spells CASSLAQGNYGYTF. Here the CDR3 DNA reads TGTGCCAGCAGCTTAGCGCAGGGTAACTATGGCTACACCTTC.

The chain couples TRBV7-9 to TRBJ2-7; a possible D gene is TRBD2 (6 bases). V lost 5 bases, J lost 4 bases, and 18 bases lay in between. Germline CDR1 SEHNR, CDR2 FQNEAQ (reference sequence). This CDR3 contains 15 residues. The CDR3 region has the DNA TGTGCCAGCAGCACCCAGGGATCGGCGGGGTACGAGCAGTACTTC. Translating it yields CASSTQGSAGYEQYF.

This chain joins TRBV2 and TRBJ1-5; TRBD1 might be the D (6 bases). V was shortened by 2 bases and J by 4 bases, with 12 bases between the two germline ends. This CDR3 spans 15 amino acids. Germline-derived CDR1 and CDR2 are SNHLY and FYNNEI. The DNA for the CDR3 is TGTGCCAGCAGTGAATGGACAGATGGGAATCAGCCCCAGCATTTT. Translated, it gives CASSEWTDGNQPQHF.

V is TRBV2 and J is TRBJ2-2; 9 nucleotides agree with TRBD1. V lost 6 bases to trimming and J lost 6 bases; unmatched junction nucleotides: 8. Germline assignment: CDR1 SNHLY and CDR2 FYNNEI. This CDR3 region has 15 residues. CDR3 amino acids: CASREQGAGPGELFF. CDR3 sequence (DNA): TGTGCCAGCAGGGAACAGGGGGCAGGTCCCGGGGAGCTGTTTTTT.

This clone was recorded a few times. The CDR3 loop is CASSRTGSGNTIYF. The DNA for the CDR3 is TGCGCCAGCAGCCGGACAGGGTCTGGAAACACCATATATTTT. V usage is TRBV5-1 and J usage is TRBJ1-3, with TRBD1 identical over 8 bases. The CDR3 covers 14 residues. Germline CDR1 and CDR2: SGHRS and YFSETQ. The trim removed 4 bases at V and 1 base at J, leaving 1 base unmatched.

The gene calls are TRBV13 and TRBJ2-7; TRBD2 is a possible D gene (6 bases). The CDR3 has 16 amino acids. Germline CDR1 PRHDT, CDR2 FYEKMQ (reference sequence). V was shortened by 3 bases and J by 0 bases, with 15 bases between the two germline ends. CDR3 bases: TGTGCCAGCAGCTTGGGTCGGAGGGGTCCCTCCTACGAGCAGTACTTC. It specifies CASSLGRRGPSYEQYF.

This sequence joins TRBV28 and TRBJ1-2; D is unresolved. V lost 2 bases to trimming and J lost 6 bases, with 13 bases between them. The CDR3 length is 14 residues. Germline lookup yields CDR1 MDHEN and CDR2 SYDVKM. This CDR3 is CASSLRHRKNGYTF. The CDR3 nucleotides read TGTGCCAGCAGTTTAAGACACAGAAAGAATGGCTACACCTTC.

This clone was found once. This chain uses TRBV18 with TRBJ2-2; a weak D match, TRBD1 (5 bases). Germline CDR1 and CDR2: KGHSH and LQKENI. Trimming removed 2 bases at V and 5 bases at J, with 12 bases between. The CDR3 has 15 residues. Written as DNA, the CDR3 is TGTGCCAGCTCACCATGGCGCCAGGGAACCGGGGAGCTGTTTTTT. Protein sequence: CASSPWRQGTGELFF.

The V call is TRBV28, the J call TRBJ2-1; TRBD2 aligns across 10 bases. CDR1 and CDR2 from the germline V gene are MDHEN and SYDVKM. J was trimmed by 8 bases and V by 5 bases; bases with no gene match: 3. This CDR3 comprises 13 residues. CDR3 DNA: TGTGCCAGCAGTCTTAGCGGGAGGCATGAGCAGTTCTTC. Encoded protein: CASSLSGRHEQFF.

The chain has TRBV6-5 and TRBJ2-3; TRBD1 aligns across 9 bases. V shed 2 bases and J 11 bases; nucleotides not matched to a gene: 8. The CDR3 contains 14 residues. Germline CDR1 MNHEY, CDR2 SVGAGI. The chain's CDR3 is CASSYGQGTRGQYF. CDR3 DNA: TGTGCCAGCAGTTACGGACAGGGGACCAGGGGGCAGTATTTT.

The sample holds one count of this clone. The chain is built from TRBV4-1 and TRBJ2-5; the match to TRBD2 covers 10 bases. Germline V gene sequence: CDR1 MGHRA, CDR2 YSYEKL. This CDR3 is 18 amino acids long. The V and J ends lost 5 bases and 4 bases, in that order; junction bases with no gene match: 16. The CDR3 DNA follows: TGCGCCAGCAGCTACGGGGGGAGCGGGGGGGCCGTTCGAGAGACCCAGTACTTC. It translates to CASSYGGSGGAVRETQYF.